This is a list of T cell receptor beta chains from one sample in a study of response to subunit inactivated influenza vaccine. Each CDR3 protein gets one entry after TCRdb re-called the RT-PCR reads with MiXCR. The table has roughly 550,000 distinct CDR3 sequences, roughly a quarter seen once. These data were also filed under a second study, of T cells expressing NK-cell markers.

The material was CD4+ T cells sorted from PBMCs, obtained about 11 days after vaccination. The receptors here all came from a man between 45 and 60 years old who received an inactivated influenza vaccine. Both conserved end residues are part of each CDR3. D genes are given only for firm matches. Clone size is not always given. Where it is, it says once, few, many or a class for expanded clones.

J gene	D gene	V gene	clone size	CDR3 DNA	CDR3 protein
TRBJ2-5	TRBD1	TRBV15	-	TGTGCCACCAGCACTAGGACAGGGGGCGGGGAGACCCAGTACTTC	CATSTRTGGGETQYF
TRBJ2-3	-	TRBV9	few	TGTGCCAGCAGCGTAGGGGCAGCCCGGGATACGCAGTATTTT	CASSVGAARDTQYF
TRBJ1-5	-	TRBV4-2	-	TGTGCCAGCAGCCAAGATCGGACTAACATTAATCAGCCCCAGCATTTT	CASSQDRTNINQPQHF
TRBJ2-7	-	TRBV6-2/TRBV6-3	-	TGTGCCAGCAGTTACATCCCGGGTCGGGCCTACGAGCAGTACTTC	CASSYIPGRAYEQYF
TRBJ2-5	TRBD1	TRBV20-1	few	TGCAGTGCTAGCATTTTAGGGGGCGAGGAAGAGACCCAGTACTTC	CSASILGGEEETQYF
TRBJ1-2	-	TRBV12-3/TRBV12-4	few	TGTGCCAGCAGTCCGACACCCAACTATGGCTACACCTTC	CASSPTPNYGYTF
TRBJ1-2	-	TRBV4-1	many	TGCGCCAGCAGCCAAGATCCTAAAAACTATGGCTACACCTTC	CASSQDPKNYGYTF
TRBJ1-6	-	TRBV21-1	-	TGTGCCATCCATCTAAGCTCCTATAATTCACCCCTCCACTTT	CAIHLSSYNSPLHF
TRBJ1-6	-	TRBV27	many	TGTGCCAGCAGCCAGCGAGGGAGCCACTATAATTCACCCCTCCACTTT	CASSQRGSHYNSPLHF
TRBJ1-2	-	TRBV12-3/TRBV12-4	many	TGTGCCAGCAGTTTAGGAGTCTATGGCTACACCTTC	CASSLGVYGYTF
TRBJ2-1	-	TRBV28	-	TGTGCCAGCAGTTTAAACGGGCACAGCTCCTACAATGAGCAGTTCTTC	CASSLNGHSSYNEQFF
TRBJ1-6	TRBD1	TRBV5-4	-	TGTGCCAGCAGCCCCGGACAGGGGAGGCGATCACCCCTCCACTTT	CASSPGQGRRSPLHF
TRBJ2-2	TRBD1	TRBV5-1	few	TGCGCCAGCAGCTTGGAGACAGGGCCCCTTACCGGGGAGCTGTTTTTT	CASSLETGPLTGELFF
TRBJ2-1	-	TRBV10-3	-	TGTGCCATCAGCCCCCAGTCCGGGGGTGACCCCTACAATGAGCAGTTCTTC	CAISPQSGGDPYNEQFF
TRBJ1-6	TRBD1	TRBV6-2/TRBV6-3	-	TGTGCCAGCAGAAGGACAGGGGGTGGTTCACCCCTCCACTTT	CASRRTGGGSPLHF
TRBJ2-6	TRBD1	TRBV6-2/TRBV6-3	many	TGTGCCAGCAGTCACCGGACAGGGGCGGCCAACGTCCTGACTTTC	CASSHRTGAANVLTF
TRBJ2-3	TRBD2	TRBV11-2	-	TGTGCCAGCAGCTTAGGACCAGCGGGGCCCACAGATACGCAGTATTTT	CASSLGPAGPTDTQYF
TRBJ2-3	-	TRBV4-1	few	TGCGCCAGCAGCCAAGGCATGAGGGTTGCCCTAGATACGCAGTATTTT	CASSQGMRVALDTQYF
TRBJ2-1	TRBD2	TRBV4-2	-	TGTGCCAGCAGCCAAGAAGGAGGGACTAGCGGGGGGACCTACAATGAGCAGTTCTTC	CASSQEGGTSGGTYNEQFF
TRBJ2-3	TRBD2	TRBV10-3	-	TGTGCCATCAGGGGGACTAGCGGGGACGGAGATACGCAGTATTTT	CAIRGTSGDGDTQYF
TRBJ2-5	TRBD1	TRBV11-2	-	TGTGCCAGCAGCTTAGTTCTTGGGACAGCATCTCACGAGACCCAGTACTTC	CASSLVLGTASHETQYF
TRBJ2-5	-	TRBV4-3	many	TGCGCCAGCAGCCAAGCGTCCGATGAGACCCAGTACTTC	CASSQASDETQYF
TRBJ2-3	TRBD2	TRBV7-2	few	TGTGCCAGCAGCAAACTAGCGGGAGGCGGTGTGACGCAGTATTTT	CASSKLAGGGVTQYF
TRBJ2-7	TRBD2	TRBV4-3	few	TGCGCCAGCAGCCTTAGCTGGACTAGCGGGACCTACGAGCAGTACTTC	CASSLSWTSGTYEQYF
TRBJ1-2	-	TRBV3-1	-	TGTGCCAGCAGCCAAGATCCAGGGGTGGTTGTTGTCTACACCTTC	CASSQDPGVVVVYTF
TRBJ2-1	TRBD2	TRBV18	-	TGTGCCAGCTCACCCGCTAGCGGGTACAATGAGCAGTTCTTC	CASSPASGYNEQFF
TRBJ2-7	-	TRBV12-3/TRBV12-4	-	TGTGCCAGCAGTTTAGCACCAACCGGGAGAGTCTACGAGCAGTACTTC	CASSLAPTGRVYEQYF
TRBJ2-3	TRBD1	TRBV4-1	few	TGCGCCAGCAGCCGGCCTCTCAGGGGGCAAAAAGATACGCAGTATTTT	CASSRPLRGQKDTQYF
TRBJ1-4	TRBD1	TRBV11-2	-	TGTGCCAGCAGCTTTTTGGGGACAGTACCCACAACTAATGAAAAACTGTTTTTT	CASSFLGTVPTTNEKLFF
TRBJ1-3	-	TRBV4-2	-	TGTGCCAGCAGCCAAGATAAAGGGACCTCTGGAAACACCATATATTTT	CASSQDKGTSGNTIYF
TRBJ2-1	-	TRBV5-6	-	TGTGCCAGCAGCCCGGGACAAGTCAATGAGCAGTTCTTC	CASSPGQVNEQFF
TRBJ2-3	TRBD1	TRBV3-1	-	TGTGCCAGCAGCCAAGAGGGGACAGGGGGCAGTACGCAGTATTTT	CASSQEGTGGSTQYF
TRBJ2-1	-	TRBV24-1	-	TGTGCCACCGGTAAACAGGCCAACAATGAGCAGTTCTTC	CATGKQANNEQFF
TRBJ2-3	-	TRBV4-3	-	TGCGCCAGCAGCCAAGATATGAGGGAAACGCAGTATTTT	CASSQDMRETQYF
TRBJ2-7	TRBD1	TRBV5-1	few	TGCGCCAGCAGCTACGACAGGGCGGACGAGCAGTACTTC	CASSYDRADEQYF
TRBJ2-2	-	TRBV27	-	TGTGCCAGCAGTTTATCCTGGCAGGGGACAAGCGGGGAGCTGTTTTTT	CASSLSWQGTSGELFF
TRBJ1-2	TRBD1	TRBV11-2	few	TGTGCCAGCAGCTCGCAAAGGGACAGGGGGCGTTCGGTCTATGGCTACACCTTC	CASSSQRDRGRSVYGYTF